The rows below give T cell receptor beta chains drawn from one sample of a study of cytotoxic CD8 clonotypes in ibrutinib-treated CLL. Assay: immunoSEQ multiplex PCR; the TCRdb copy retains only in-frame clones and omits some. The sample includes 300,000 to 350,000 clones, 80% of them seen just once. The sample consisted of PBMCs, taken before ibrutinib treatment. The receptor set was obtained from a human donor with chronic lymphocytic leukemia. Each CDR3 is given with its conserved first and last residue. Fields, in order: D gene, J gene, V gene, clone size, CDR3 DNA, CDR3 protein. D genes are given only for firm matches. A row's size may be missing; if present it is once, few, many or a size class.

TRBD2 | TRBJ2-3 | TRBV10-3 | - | TGTGCCATCGGAGGGACTAGCGTCCCAGATACGCAGTATTTT | CAIGGTSVPDTQYF
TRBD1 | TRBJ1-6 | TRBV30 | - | TGTGCCTGGAGAGCAGACAGGGACCCCTATAATTCACCCCTCCACTTT | CAWRADRDPYNSPLHF
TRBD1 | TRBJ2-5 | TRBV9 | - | TGTGCCAGCAGCGTAGGGGACAGGTCCAATCAAGAGACCCAGTACTTC | CASSVGDRSNQETQYF
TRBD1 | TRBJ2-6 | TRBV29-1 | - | TGCAGCGCGGGGACAGCGAGCTCTGGGGCCAACGTCCTGACTTTC | CSAGTASSGANVLTF
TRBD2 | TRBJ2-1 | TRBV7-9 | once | TGTGCCAGCAGCCTAACTAGCGGGGGGAATGAGCAGTTCTTC | CASSLTSGGNEQFF
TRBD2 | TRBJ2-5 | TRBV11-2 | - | TGTGCCAGCAGCCACGTGGGGCTCGGGAGGGCCGGGGAGACCCAGTACTTC | CASSHVGLGRAGETQYF
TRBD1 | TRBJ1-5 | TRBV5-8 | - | TGTGCCAGCAGCTTGACAGGGGGCGGCGGCAATCAGCCCCAGCATTTT | CASSLTGGGGNQPQHF
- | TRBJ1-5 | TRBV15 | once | TGTGCCACCAGCAGAGACAGTTATAGCAATCAGCCCCAGCATTTT | CATSRDSYSNQPQHF
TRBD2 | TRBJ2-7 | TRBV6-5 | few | TGTGCCAGCAGTTACTCAGAAAGAGCGGGATATTATGAGCAGTACTTC | CASSYSERAGYYEQYF
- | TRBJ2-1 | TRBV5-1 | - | TGCGCCAGCAGCGTGAGGTCCTCCTACAATGAGCAGTTCTTC | CASSVRSSYNEQFF
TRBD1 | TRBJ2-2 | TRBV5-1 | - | TGCGCCAGCGTAACCGGGACAGGGGGCACCGGGGAGCTGTTTTTT | CASVTGTGGTGELFF